The 11 T cell receptor beta chains below come from one sample, sequenced in a study of CD8 T cells in ankylosing spondylitis. From the 5' RACE reads, TCRdb called clonotypes with MiXCR, one entry per CDR3 protein. The sample has roughly 180,000 distinct CDR3 sequences, around a tenth seen once. Input material: blood, either unsorted or a sorted T cell fraction (not recorded which). These receptors all come from a female donor with ankylosing spondylitis or in good health (not recorded which).

There are a few counts of this clonotype. CDR3: CSASVTGEGLYEQYF. The CDR3 nucleotides read TGCAGTGCTTCCGTGACGGGGGAGGGCCTGTACGAGCAGTACTTC. V is TRBV20-1 and J is TRBJ2-7; 7 nucleotides agree with TRBD2. Per the germline V gene, CDR1 is DFQATT and CDR2 is SNEGSKA (reference sequence). V was pared by 5 bases and J by 4 bases, with 14 bases of the junction left unmatched. There are 15 residues in the CDR3.

The chain uses TRBV6-2 or TRBV6-3 and TRBJ2-1; TRBD2 matches at 9 bases. J lost 9 bases, V lost 6 bases, and 15 bases had no gene match. Germline V lookup: CDR1 MNHEY, CDR2 SVGEGT. CDR3 length: 16 amino acids. The CDR3 DNA reads as TGTGCCAGCAGCCCCATCCACGGGACTAGCTTTCCTGAGCAGTTCTTC. This codes for CASSPIHGTSFPEQFF.

In this sample, this clonotype turned up a few times. The chain couples TRBV5-5 to TRBJ2-7; tentative D call: TRBD1 (6 bases). The germline V gene encodes CDR1 SGHKS and CDR2 YYEKEE (reference sequence). The CDR3 length is 16 residues. V was cut by 3 bases and J by 2 bases, with 18 bases left in between. CDR3 sequence: CASSYHRVEIPYEQYF. The CDR3 DNA is TGTGCCAGCAGCTACCACAGGGTGGAGATTCCCTACGAGCAGTACTTC.

Many counts were recorded for this clonotype. The chain combines TRBV7-2 with TRBJ2-7; possible D gene TRBD1, 6 bases. The CDR3 has 15 residues. V was trimmed by 1 base and J by 6 bases, leaving 16 bases between them. CDR1 is SGHTA, CDR2 FQGNSA, per germline. The CDR3 coding sequence is TGTGCCAGCAGCTTAGTACTCGGAGAAGGGGGCGAGCAGTACTTC. It codes for CASSLVLGEGGEQYF.

This clonotype was seen more than once but under ten times. This chain joins TRBV10-1 and TRBJ2-1; 8 bases align to TRBD1. The CDR3 loop spans 14 amino acids. With V trimmed by 6 bases and J by 7 bases, 8 bases remained unmatched. Germline assignment: CDR1 WNHNN and CDR2 SYGVQD (reference sequence). In nucleotides, the CDR3 is TGCGCCAGCAGCCCGGACAGGGTAGGGAATGAGCAGTTCTTC. Translation: CASSPDRVGNEQFF.

This clonotype was detected many times. V is TRBV4-3 and J is TRBJ1-2; 12 nucleotides agree with TRBD1. V was pared by 3 bases and J by 7 bases, with 6 bases of the junction left unmatched. The CDR3 is made up of 15 amino acids. CDR1 and CDR2 from the germline V gene are LGHNA and YSLEER. The CDR3 here is CASSHLGTGGLGYTF. For the CDR3, the DNA is TGCGCCAGCAGCCATCTAGGGACAGGGGGCCTTGGCTACACCTTC.

This clonotype was detected many times. The gene calls are TRBV5-6 and TRBJ2-2; no definite D call. The CDR3 totals 14 residues. Germline values: CDR1 SGHDT, CDR2 YYEEEE. V was clipped by 5 bases and J by 0 bases, with 8 bases between them. The CDR3, as DNA: TGTGCCAGCAGGGCAGGACCGAACACCGGGGAGCTGTTTTTT. Translated: CASRAGPNTGELFF.

The chain is built from TRBV4-2 and TRBJ2-7; 8 bases fit TRBD1. After removal of 3 bases from V and 3 bases from J, the junction contained 10 bases not matched to a gene. This CDR3 is built from 16 residues. CDR1 LGHNA and CDR2 YNFKEQ come from the germline V gene. In DNA, the CDR3 is TGTGCCAGCAGCCACGACCACGGACAGGGAAGCTACGAGCAGTACTTC. It is translated as CASSHDHGQGSYEQYF.

This clonotype was seen only a few times. The rearrangement links TRBV7-2 to TRBJ2-1, with a tentative D call TRBD2 (7 bases). Germline CDR1 and CDR2: SGHTA and FQGNSA. The CDR3 totals 13 residues. V lost 5 bases and J 14 bases, leaving 19 bases between the germline ends. The CDR3 DNA reads TGTGCCAGCAGCAGGACAGATGGACTAGTTGAGTTCTTC. This sequence encodes CASSRTDGLVEFF.

This clonotype has just a few counts. The chain joins TRBV2 to TRBJ1-5; no firm D call. The V end lost 3 bases, the J end lost 13 bases, and 16 bases lay between the germline ends. Germline loops: CDR1 SNHLY, CDR2 FYNNEI. The CDR3 extends over 13 amino acids. CDR3 sequence: CASSDYNWAPQHF. The CDR3 DNA reads TGTGCCAGCAGTGATTATAACTGGGCGCCTCAGCATTTT.

This clonotype occurred a few times. This chain joins TRBV7-9 and TRBJ2-7; D is perhaps TRBD1 or TRBD2 (5 bases each). Deletions cut 6 bases from V and 3 bases from J, with 18 bases between. Germline V gives CDR1 SEHNR, CDR2 FQNEAQ (reference sequence). This CDR3 is 15 amino acids long. This CDR3 reads CASSRTGAYNYEQYF. The DNA for the CDR3 is TGTGCCAGCAGTCGAACCGGGGCTTACAACTACGAGCAGTACTTC.